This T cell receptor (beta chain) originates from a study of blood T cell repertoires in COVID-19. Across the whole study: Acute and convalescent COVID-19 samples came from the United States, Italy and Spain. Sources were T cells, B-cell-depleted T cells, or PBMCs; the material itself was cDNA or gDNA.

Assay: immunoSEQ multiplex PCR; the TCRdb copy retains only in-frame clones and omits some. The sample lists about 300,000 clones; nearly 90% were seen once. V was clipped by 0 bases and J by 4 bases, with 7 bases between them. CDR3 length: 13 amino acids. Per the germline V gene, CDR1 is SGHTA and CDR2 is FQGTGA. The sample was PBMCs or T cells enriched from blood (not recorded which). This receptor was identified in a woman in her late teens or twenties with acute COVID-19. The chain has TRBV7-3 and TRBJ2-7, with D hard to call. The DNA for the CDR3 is TGTGCCAGCAGCTTAACGTCCCGTTACGAGCAGTACTTC. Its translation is CASSLTSRYEQYF.